The clone carrying this TCR beta chain was seen a handful of times. Preparing the TCRbeta library involved the use of unique molecular identifiers. Each CDR3 protein is one row after TCRdb ran MiXCR on the PCR reads. The data contain about 610,000 distinct CDR3 sequences, 10% of them singletons. V lost 5 bases to trimming and J lost 3 bases, with 8 bases between them. Germline V CDR1 and CDR2: SGHAT, FQNNGV. The CDR3 extends over 12 amino acids. The source of the sample is a study of T-cell reconstitution after alpha-beta-depleted transplantation in children. The TCR sequence derives from a human donor who donated a stem cell graft to a child with acute myeloid leukemia. The chain combines TRBV11-2 with TRBJ2-7; D is unresolved. This specimen consisted of PBMCs from the stem cell graft donor, obtained from the stem cell graft. Here the CDR3 reads CASSHWGYEQYF. The CDR3 coding sequence is TGTGCCAGCAGCCATTGGGGCTACGAGCAGTACTTC. Drawing the rest from reference TRBV11-2 and TRBJ2-7, the complete variable domain is EAGVAQSPRYKIIEKRQSVAFWCNPISGHATLYWYQQILGQGPKLLIQFQNNGVVDDSQLPKDRFSAERLKGVDSTLKIQPAKLEDSAVYLCASSHWGYEQYFGPGTRLTVT.